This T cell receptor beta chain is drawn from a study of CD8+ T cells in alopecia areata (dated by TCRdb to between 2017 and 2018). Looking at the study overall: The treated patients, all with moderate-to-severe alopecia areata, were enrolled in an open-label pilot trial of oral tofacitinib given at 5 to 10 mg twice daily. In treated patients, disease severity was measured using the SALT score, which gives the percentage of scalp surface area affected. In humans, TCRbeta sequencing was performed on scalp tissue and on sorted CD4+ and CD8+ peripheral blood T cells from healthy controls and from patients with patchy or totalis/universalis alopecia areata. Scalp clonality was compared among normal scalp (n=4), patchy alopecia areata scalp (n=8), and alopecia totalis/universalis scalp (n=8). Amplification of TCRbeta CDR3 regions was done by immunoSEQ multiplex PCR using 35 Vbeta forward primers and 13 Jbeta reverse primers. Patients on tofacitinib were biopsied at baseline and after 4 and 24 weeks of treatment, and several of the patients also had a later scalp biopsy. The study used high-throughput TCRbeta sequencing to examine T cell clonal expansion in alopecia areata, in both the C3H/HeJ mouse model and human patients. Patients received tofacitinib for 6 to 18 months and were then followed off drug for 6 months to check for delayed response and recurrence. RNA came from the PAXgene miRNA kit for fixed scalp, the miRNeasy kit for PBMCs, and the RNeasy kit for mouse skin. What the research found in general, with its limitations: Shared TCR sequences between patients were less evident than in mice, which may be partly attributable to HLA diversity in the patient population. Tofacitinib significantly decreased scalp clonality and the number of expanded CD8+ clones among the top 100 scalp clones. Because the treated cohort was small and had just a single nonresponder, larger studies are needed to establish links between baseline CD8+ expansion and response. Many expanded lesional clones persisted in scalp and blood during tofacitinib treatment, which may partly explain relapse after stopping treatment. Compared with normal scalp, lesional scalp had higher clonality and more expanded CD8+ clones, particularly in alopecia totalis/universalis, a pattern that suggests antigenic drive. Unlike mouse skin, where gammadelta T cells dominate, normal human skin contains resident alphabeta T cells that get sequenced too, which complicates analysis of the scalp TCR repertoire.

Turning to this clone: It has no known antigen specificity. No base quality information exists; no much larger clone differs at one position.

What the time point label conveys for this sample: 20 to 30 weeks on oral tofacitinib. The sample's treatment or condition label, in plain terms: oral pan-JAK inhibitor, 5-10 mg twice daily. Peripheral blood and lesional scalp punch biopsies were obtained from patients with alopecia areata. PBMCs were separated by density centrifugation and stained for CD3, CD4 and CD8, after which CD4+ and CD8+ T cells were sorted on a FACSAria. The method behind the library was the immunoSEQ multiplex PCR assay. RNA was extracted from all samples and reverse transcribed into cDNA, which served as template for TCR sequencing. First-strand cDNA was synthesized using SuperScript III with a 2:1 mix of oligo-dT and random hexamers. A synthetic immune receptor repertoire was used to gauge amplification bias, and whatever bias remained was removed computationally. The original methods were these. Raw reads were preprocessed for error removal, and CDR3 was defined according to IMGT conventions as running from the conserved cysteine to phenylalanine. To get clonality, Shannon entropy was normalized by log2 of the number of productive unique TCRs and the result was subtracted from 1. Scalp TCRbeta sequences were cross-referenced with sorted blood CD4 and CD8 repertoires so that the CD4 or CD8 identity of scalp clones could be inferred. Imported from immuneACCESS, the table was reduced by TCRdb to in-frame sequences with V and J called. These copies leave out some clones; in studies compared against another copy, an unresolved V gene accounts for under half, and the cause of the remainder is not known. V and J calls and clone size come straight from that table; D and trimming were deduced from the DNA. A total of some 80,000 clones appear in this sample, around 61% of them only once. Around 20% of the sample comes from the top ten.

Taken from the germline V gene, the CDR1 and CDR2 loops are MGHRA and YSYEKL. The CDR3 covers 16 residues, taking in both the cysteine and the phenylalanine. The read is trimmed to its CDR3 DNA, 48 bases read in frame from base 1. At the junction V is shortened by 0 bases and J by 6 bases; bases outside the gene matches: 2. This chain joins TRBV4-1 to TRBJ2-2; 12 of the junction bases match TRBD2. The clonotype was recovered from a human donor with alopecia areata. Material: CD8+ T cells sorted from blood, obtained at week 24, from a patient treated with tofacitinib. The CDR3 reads CASSQEPSGGAGELFF. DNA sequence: TGCGCCAGCAGCCAAGAGCCTAGCGGGGGGGCCGGGGAGCTGTTTTTT.